This T cell receptor (beta chain) was identified during a study of shared clonotypes between healthy human individuals. Under the authors' procedure: Owing to the provision of junction-only sequences devoid of quality scores by immunoSEQ, filtering differed. The data were produced by immunoSEQ multiplex PCR, yet TCRdb's version contains in-frame clones alone and is incomplete. V and J calls and clone size follow that table, whereas D and trimming were derived from the DNA. The sample holds under 2,000,000 clones, about 95% seen once. CDR1 and CDR2 from the germline V gene are MNHEY and SMNVEV (reference sequence). The ends lost 6 bases at V and 4 bases at J; junction bases unmatched: 8. The CDR3 runs 16 residues. Positively selected for CCR7, the CD45RO-negative cells used as naive CD8 cells excluded terminally differentiated effector memory CD45RA+ cells.

Material for sequencing was naive CD8+ T cells sorted from blood. The TCR comes from a man in his late teens or twenties in good health. The genes are TRBV27 and TRBJ2-7; 14 bases map to TRBD2. The DNA for the CDR3 is TGTGCCAGCAGCCGGACTAGCGGGGGGTATTCGTACGAGCAGTACTTC. Its translation is CASSRTSGGYSYEQYF.